The 8 T cell receptor beta chains listed next were all sequenced from one sample in a study of CD8 T cells in ankylosing spondylitis. Each CDR3 protein is one row after TCRdb ran MiXCR on the 5' RACE reads. This sample has 150,000 to 200,000 distinct CDR3 sequences, with around 13% found just once. The sample consisted of blood, either unsorted or a sorted T cell fraction (not recorded which). The receptors here all came from a male donor with ankylosing spondylitis or in good health (not recorded which).

The rearrangement joins TRBV7-6 to TRBJ2-7, with 8 bases that match TRBD1. V lost 3 bases to trimming and J lost 2 bases; unmatched junction nucleotides: 12. Germline CDR1 reads SGHVS; CDR2 reads FNYEAQ. The CDR3 runs 17 residues. This CDR3 reads CASSFYAGGLLAYEQYF. CDR3 DNA sequence: TGTGCCAGCAGCTTTTATGCAGGGGGCCTTTTGGCCTACGAGCAGTACTTC.

This clonotype has only a few counts. V and J are TRBV11-1 and TRBJ2-3; 11 bases are shared with TRBD2. V was pared by 4 bases and J by 2 bases, with 11 bases of the junction left unmatched. Germline CDR1 and CDR2: SGHAT and FQDESV (reference sequence). The CDR3 has 18 amino acids. CDR3 in amino acids: CASSYDSGLADYTDTQYF. In nucleotides, the CDR3 is TGTGCCAGCAGCTATGACTCGGGACTAGCGGACTACACAGATACGCAGTATTTT.

This clonotype was picked up one time. The V gene is TRBV5-6, the J gene TRBJ2-7, with D possibly being TRBD1 (5 bases). The V gene lost 4 bases and the J gene lost 7 bases, with 18 bases spanning the gap. Germline V gives CDR1 SGHDT, CDR2 YYEEEE. The CDR3 extends over 14 amino acids. This CDR3 is CASSPGLGVGEQYF. CDR3 sequence (DNA): TGTGCCAGCAGCCCCGGGCTAGGGGTCGGTGAGCAGTACTTC.

This clonotype was counted ten times or more. This chain links TRBV7-9 with TRBJ2-7; D may be TRBD1 or TRBD2 (5 bases each). The germline gives CDR1 SEHNR, CDR2 FQNEAQ (reference sequence). V was cut by 5 bases and J by 6 bases, with 8 bases left in between. This CDR3 region has 11 residues. DNA of the CDR3: TGTGCCAGCAGCCCGGGGCTCGAGCAGTACTTC. Translated: CASSPGLEQYF. Complete variable domain (other parts from reference TRBV7-9 and TRBJ2-7): DTGVSQNPRHKITKRGQNVTFRCDPISEHNRLYWYRQTLGQGPEFLTYFQNEAQLEKSRLLSDRFSAERPKGSFSTLEIQRTEQGDSAMYLCASSPGLEQYFGPGTRLTVT.

This clonotype has a handful of counts. This chain's CDR3 is CASSLQGALNEQFF. The CDR3 nucleotides read TGTGCCAGCAGTTTACAGGGGGCGCTGAATGAGCAGTTCTTC. The rearrangement links TRBV27 to TRBJ2-1; 8 bases match TRBD1. The CDR3 contains 14 residues. The germline gives CDR1 MNHEY, CDR2 SMNVEV (reference sequence). The V segment lost 2 bases and the J segment 7 bases; nucleotides outside the gene matches: 4.

The V call is TRBV29-1, the J call TRBJ2-1, with 8 bases aligning to TRBD2. V lost 1 base and J lost 0; bases outside the gene matches: 5. Germline V gene sequence: CDR1 SQVTM, CDR2 ANQGSEA. There are 16 residues in the CDR3. The CDR3 spells CSVEGLAGSSYNEQFF. Here the CDR3 DNA reads TGCAGCGTTGAAGGGCTAGCGGGTAGCTCCTACAATGAGCAGTTCTTC.

A few counts support this clonotype. The V call is TRBV5-1, the J call TRBJ1-2, with a weak D call TRBD1 (6 bases). The CDR3 is 15 residues long. Trimming pared 4 bases from V and 8 bases from J, leaving 21 bases between. Per the germline V gene, CDR1 is SGHRS and CDR2 is YFSETQ. The CDR3 DNA reads as TGCGCCAGCAGCCCCACAGGGACTTTCCTAGGCGGCTACACCTTC. This sequence encodes CASSPTGTFLGGYTF.

Only a few counts were recorded for this clonotype. The chain links TRBV4-1 to TRBJ1-5; D remains ambiguous. Germline V CDR1 and CDR2: MGHRA, YSYEKL. The CDR3 covers 17 residues. The V and J ends lost 1 base and 1 base respectively, with 14 bases between them. The CDR3: CASSQGATKRSNQPQHF. The CDR3 nucleotides read TGCGCCAGCAGCCAAGGAGCTACAAAAAGGAGCAATCAGCCCCAGCATTTT.